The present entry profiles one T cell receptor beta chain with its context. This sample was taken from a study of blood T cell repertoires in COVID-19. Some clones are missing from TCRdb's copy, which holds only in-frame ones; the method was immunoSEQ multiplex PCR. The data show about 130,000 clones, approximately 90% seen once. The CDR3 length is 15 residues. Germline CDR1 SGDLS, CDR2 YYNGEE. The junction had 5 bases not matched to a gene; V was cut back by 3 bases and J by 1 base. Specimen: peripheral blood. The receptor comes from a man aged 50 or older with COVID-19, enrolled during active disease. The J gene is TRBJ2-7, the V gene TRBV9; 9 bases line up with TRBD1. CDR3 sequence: CASSGGTGRSYEQYF. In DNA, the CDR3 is TGTGCCAGCAGCGGGGGGACAGGGCGATCCTACGAGCAGTACTTC.